Sequencing of this TCR beta chain was carried out in a study of a mutant IDH1 vaccine in newly diagnosed glioma. Background on the study: Previous care, which was radiotherapy, temozolomide, or both, most often involved both. Study conclusions and caveats: Vaccine-induced immune responses were detected in approximately 93% of patients. Top-clonotype changes in peripheral T cells seemed unrelated to pseudoprogression.

The time point: baseline, week 1 (first vaccination visit). Treatment defined: pre-vaccination baseline after standard-of-care therapy. New WHO grade 3 or 4 astrocytomas that were IDH1-mutant and ATRX-lost occurred in the donors. This table comes from immunoSEQ multiplex PCR, and its TCRdb copy is limited to in-frame clones, with some not included. This table holds tens of thousands of clones, roughly 80% found once. In its sample, this clone was seen once. Antigen specificity is unknown. V lost 5 bases and J lost 0, with 9 bases in between. CDR1 and CDR2 (germline): SGHTA, FQGTGA. The length of the CDR3 is 14 residues.

This receptor was identified in a woman in her forties or fifties with glioma. This specimen was PBMCs, taken from a glioma patient treated with radiotherapy, temozolomide or both. The genes are TRBV7-3 and TRBJ2-3; D is possibly TRBD1 or TRBD2 (5 bases each). CDR3 protein: CASSPGASTDTQYF. Written as DNA, the CDR3 is TGTGCCAGCAGCCCCGGGGCTAGCACAGATACGCAGTATTTT.